The clone carrying this T cell receptor beta chain appeared a few times. Its antigen remains unidentified. This sample is part of a study of CD8 T cells in ankylosing spondylitis. TCRdb ran MiXCR on the 5' RACE reads and lists one entry per CDR3 protein. Of 350,000 to 450,000 distinct CDR3 sequences listed, approximately 22% are singletons. The study, taken as a whole, reports: Clones tied to disease were said to be significantly enriched in matched ankylosing spondylitis synovial fluid.

The CDR3 consists of 16 residues. The germline V and J ends were trimmed by 5 bases and 5 bases, with 18 bases remaining between them. From germline, CDR1 is SGHAT and CDR2 FQNNGV. This sequence originates from a male donor with ankylosing spondylitis or in good health (not recorded which). The chain joins TRBV11-2 to TRBJ2-2, with D possibly being TRBD2 (6 bases). The sequenced sample consisted of blood, either unsorted or a sorted T cell fraction (not recorded which). The CDR3 nucleotides are TGTGCCAGCAGCGCGTTGTTGGCCGGAGGGACCGGGGAGCTGTTTTTT. Its translation: CASSALLAGGTGELFF.